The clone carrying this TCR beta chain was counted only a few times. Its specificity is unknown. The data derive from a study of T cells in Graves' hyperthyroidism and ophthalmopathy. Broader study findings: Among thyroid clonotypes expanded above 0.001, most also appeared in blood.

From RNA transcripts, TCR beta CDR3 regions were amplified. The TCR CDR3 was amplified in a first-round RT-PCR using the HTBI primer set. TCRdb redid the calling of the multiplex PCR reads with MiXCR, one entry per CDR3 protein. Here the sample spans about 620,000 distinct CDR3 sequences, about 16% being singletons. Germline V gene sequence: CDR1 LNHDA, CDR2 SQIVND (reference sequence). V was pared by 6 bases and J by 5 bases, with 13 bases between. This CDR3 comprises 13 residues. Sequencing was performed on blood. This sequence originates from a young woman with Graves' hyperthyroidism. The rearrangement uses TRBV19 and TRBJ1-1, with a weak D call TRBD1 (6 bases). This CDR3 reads CASSHNRGTEAFF. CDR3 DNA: TGTGCCAGTAGCCACAATAGGGGGACTGAAGCTTTCTTT.